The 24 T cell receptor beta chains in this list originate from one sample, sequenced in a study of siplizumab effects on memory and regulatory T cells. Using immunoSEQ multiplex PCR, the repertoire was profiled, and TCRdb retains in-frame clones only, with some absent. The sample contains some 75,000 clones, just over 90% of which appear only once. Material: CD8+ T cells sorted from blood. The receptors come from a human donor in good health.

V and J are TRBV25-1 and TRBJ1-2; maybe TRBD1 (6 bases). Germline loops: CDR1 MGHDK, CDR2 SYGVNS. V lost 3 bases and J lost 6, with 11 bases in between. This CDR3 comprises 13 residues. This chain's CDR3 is CASSERTEDGYTF. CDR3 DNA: TGTGCCAGCAGTGAGCGGACAGAAGATGGCTACACCTTC.

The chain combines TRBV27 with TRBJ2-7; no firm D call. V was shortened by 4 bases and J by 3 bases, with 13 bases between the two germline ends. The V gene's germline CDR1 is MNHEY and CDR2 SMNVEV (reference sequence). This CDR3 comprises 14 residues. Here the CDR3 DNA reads TGTGCCAGCAGTTCTTCCAGTTCCCTCTACGAGCAGTACTTC. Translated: CASSSSSSLYEQYF.

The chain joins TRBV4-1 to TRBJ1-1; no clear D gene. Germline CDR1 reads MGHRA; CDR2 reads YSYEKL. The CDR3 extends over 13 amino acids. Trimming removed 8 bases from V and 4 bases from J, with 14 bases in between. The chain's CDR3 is CASSISGSTEAFF. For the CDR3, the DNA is TGCGCCAGCTCCATCTCTGGGAGCACTGAAGCTTTCTTT.

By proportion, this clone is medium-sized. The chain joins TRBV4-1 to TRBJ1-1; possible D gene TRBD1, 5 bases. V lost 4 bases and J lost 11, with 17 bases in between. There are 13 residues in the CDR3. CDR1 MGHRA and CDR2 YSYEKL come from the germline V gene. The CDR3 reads CASSLTSGGEAFF. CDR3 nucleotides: TGCGCCAGCAGCCTAACGTCGGGGGGGGAGGCTTTCTTT.

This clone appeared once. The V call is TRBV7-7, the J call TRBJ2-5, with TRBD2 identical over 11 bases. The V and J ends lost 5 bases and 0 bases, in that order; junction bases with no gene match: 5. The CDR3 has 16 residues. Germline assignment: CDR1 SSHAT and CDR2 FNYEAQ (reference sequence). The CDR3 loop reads CASSPSGGLYQETQYF. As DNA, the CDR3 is TGTGCCAGCAGCCCTAGCGGGGGGTTGTACCAAGAGACCCAGTACTTC. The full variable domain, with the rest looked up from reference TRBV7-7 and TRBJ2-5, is GAGVSQSPRYKVTKRGQDVTLRCDPISSHATLYWYQQALGQGPEFLTYFNYEAQPDKSGLPSDRFSAERPEGSISTLTIQRTEQRDSAMYRCASSPSGGLYQETQYFGPGTRLLVL.

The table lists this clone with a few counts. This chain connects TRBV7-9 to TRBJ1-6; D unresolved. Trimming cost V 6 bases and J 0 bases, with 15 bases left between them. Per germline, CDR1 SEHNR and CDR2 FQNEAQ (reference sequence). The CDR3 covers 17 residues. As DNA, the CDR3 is TGTGCCAGCAGTCAGGCCCATCTTAGCTCCTATAATTCACCCCTCCACTTT. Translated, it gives CASSQAHLSSYNSPLHF.

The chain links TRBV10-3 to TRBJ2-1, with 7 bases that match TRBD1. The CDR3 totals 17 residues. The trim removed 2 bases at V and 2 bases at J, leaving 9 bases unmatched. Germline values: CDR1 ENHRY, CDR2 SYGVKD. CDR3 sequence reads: CAISEPVTGFPYNEQFF. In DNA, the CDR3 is TGTGCCATCAGTGAGCCGGTGACAGGGTTCCCCTACAATGAGCAGTTCTTC.

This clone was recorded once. The CDR3 sequence: CASSPWTGGINTEAFF. The CDR3 nucleotides read TGCGCCAGCAGCCCATGGACAGGGGGAATCAACACTGAAGCTTTCTTT. The rearrangement links TRBV5-1 to TRBJ1-1, with 10 bases that match TRBD1. J gave up 2 bases and V 4 bases, and 8 bases lay outside the gene matches. Germline V lookup: CDR1 SGHRS, CDR2 YFSETQ. This CDR3 contains 16 residues.

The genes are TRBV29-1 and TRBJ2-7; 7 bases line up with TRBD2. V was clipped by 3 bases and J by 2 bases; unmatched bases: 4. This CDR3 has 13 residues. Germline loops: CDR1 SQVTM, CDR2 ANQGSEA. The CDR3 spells CSVDRGTTYEQYF. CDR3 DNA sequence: TGCAGCGTTGATCGGGGGACTACCTACGAGCAGTACTTC.

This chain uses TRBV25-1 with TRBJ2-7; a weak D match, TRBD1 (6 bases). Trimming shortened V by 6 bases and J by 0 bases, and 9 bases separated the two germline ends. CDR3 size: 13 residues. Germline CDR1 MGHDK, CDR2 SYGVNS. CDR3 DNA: TGTGCCAGCAGGGACAGCAGCTCCTACGAGCAGTACTTC. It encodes CASRDSSSYEQYF.

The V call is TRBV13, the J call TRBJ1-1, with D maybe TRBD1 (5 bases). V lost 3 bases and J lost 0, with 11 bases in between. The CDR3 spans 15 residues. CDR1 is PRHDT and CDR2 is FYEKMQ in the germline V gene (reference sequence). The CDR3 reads CASSFAQGMNTEAFF. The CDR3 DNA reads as TGTGCCAGCAGCTTCGCGCAGGGAATGAACACTGAAGCTTTCTTT.

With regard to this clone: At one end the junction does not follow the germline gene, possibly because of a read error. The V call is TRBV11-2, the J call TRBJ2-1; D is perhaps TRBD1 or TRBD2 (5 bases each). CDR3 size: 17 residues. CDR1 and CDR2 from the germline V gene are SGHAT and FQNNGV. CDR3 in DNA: TGTGCCAGCAGCCTAGATAGAGGGGAAAGCTCCTACAATGAGCAGTTCTTC. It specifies CASSLDRGESSYNEQFF.

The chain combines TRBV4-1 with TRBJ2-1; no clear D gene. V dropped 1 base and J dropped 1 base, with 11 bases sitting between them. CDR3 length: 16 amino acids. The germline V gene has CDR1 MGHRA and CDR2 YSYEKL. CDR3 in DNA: TGCGCCAGCAGCCAAGGGCCAGCACTTTCCTACAATGAGCAGTTCTTC. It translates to CASSQGPALSYNEQFF.

The CDR3 DNA sequence: TGTGCCAGCAGCTTGAAAAGTGAATTCACTGAAGCTTTCTTT. Translated, it gives CASSLKSEFTEAFF. The rearrangement uses TRBV5-4 and TRBJ1-1; D uncertain. V gave up 1 base and J gave up 4 bases, with 11 bases separating them. From germline, CDR1 is SGHNT and CDR2 YYREEE (reference sequence). The CDR3 is made up of 14 amino acids.

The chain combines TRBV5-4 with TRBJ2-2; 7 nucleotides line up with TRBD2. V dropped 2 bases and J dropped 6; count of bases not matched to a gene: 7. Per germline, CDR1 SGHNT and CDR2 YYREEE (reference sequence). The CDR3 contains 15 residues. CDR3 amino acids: CASSLAGLLPGELFF. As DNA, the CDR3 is TGTGCCAGCAGCTTAGCGGGGCTCCTCCCCGGGGAGCTGTTTTTT. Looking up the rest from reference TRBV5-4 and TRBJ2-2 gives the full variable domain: ETGVTQSPTHLIKTRGQQVTLRCSSQSGHNTVSWYQQALGQGPQFIFQYYREEENGRGNFPPRFSGLQFPNYSSELNVNALELDDSALYLCASSLAGLLPGELFFGEGSRLTVL.

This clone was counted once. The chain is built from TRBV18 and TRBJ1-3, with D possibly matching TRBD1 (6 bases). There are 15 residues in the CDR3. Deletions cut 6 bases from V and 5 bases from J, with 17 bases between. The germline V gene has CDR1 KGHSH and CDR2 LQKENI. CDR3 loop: CASSQGTDFRNTIYF. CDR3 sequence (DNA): TGTGCCAGCTCCCAGGGGACGGACTTCCGAAACACCATATATTTT.

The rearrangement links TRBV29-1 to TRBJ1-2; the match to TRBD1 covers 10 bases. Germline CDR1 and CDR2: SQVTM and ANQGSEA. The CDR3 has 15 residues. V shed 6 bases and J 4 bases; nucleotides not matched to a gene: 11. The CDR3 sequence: CSVPGQGISGYGYTF. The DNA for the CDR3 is TGCAGCGTACCGGGACAGGGGATTTCAGGCTATGGCTACACCTTC.

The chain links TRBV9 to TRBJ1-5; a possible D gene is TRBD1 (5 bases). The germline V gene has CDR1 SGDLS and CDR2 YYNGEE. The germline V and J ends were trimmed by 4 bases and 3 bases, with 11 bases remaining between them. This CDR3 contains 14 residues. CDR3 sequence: CASSPSGDNQPQHF. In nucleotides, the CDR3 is TGTGCCAGCAGCCCGTCGGGGGACAATCAGCCCCAGCATTTT.

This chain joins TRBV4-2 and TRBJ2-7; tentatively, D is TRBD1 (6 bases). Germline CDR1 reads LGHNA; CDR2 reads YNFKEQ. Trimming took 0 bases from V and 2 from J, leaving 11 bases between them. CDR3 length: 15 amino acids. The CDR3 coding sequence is TGTGCCAGCAGCCAAGAACAGGGAACCCCCTACGAGCAGTACTTC. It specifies CASSQEQGTPYEQYF.

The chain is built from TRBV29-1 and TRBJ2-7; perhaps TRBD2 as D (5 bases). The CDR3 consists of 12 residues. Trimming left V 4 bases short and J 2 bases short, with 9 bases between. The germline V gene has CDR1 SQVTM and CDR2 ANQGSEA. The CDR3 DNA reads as TGCAGCGTTGCGGACTCCGCCTACGAGCAGTACTTC. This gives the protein CSVADSAYEQYF.

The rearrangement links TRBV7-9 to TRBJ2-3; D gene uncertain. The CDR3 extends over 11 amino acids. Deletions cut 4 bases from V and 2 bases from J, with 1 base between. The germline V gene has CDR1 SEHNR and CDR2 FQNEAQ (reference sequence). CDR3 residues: CASSSTDTQYF. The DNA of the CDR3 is TGTGCCAGCAGCTCCACAGATACGCAGTATTTT.

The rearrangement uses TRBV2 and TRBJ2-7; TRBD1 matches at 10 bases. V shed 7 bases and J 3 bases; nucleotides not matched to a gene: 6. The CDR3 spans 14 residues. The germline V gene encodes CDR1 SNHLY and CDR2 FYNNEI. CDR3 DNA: TGTGCCAGCATGCCCGGGACAGGGGACTACGAGCAGTACTTC. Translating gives CASMPGTGDYEQYF.

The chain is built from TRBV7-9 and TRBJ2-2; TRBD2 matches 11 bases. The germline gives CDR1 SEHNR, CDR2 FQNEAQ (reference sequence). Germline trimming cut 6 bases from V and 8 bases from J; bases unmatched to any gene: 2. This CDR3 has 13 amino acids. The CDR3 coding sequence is TGTGCCAGCAGACTAGCGGGAGTGGGGGAGCTGTTTTTT. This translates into CASRLAGVGELFF.

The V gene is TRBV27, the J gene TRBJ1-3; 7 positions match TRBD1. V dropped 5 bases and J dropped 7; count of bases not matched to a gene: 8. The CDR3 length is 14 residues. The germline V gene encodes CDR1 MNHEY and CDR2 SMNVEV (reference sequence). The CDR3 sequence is CASSPGTEGNTIYF. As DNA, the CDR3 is TGTGCCAGCAGTCCCGGGACAGAAGGCAACACCATATATTTT.